This TCR beta chain was found in a study of early T cells in non-severe SARS-CoV-2 infection. Whole-study context: Sequencing targeted bulk RNA from unsorted whole blood, leaving chains unpaired.

Unique molecular identifier tags were affixed to discrete cDNA molecules. A single record per CDR3 protein comes from TCRdb applying MiXCR to the 5' RACE reads. Counted here are about 48,000 distinct CDR3 sequences, around 7.7% occurring once; the ten biggest clones make up 5.8%. Regarding the study as a whole: VDJdb-based annotation leaned toward anti-spike CD8 responses and missed private and CD4 specificities.

This clonotype was seen repeatedly, ten times or more. Its antigen is as yet unknown. The TCR was taken from an adult who was a healthcare worker with PCR-confirmed SARS-CoV-2 infection or an uninfected control (not recorded which). The sequencing input was whole blood.

This CDR3 reads CASSLTGTGREKLFF. CDR3 coding DNA: TGCGCCAGCAGCCTGACCGGGACAGGGCGTGAAAAACTGTTTTTT. This chain joins TRBV5-1 and TRBJ1-4, with TRBD1 matching over 9 bases. Trimming removed 4 bases from V and 7 bases from J; junction bases left unmatched: 8. The CDR3 is 15 residues long. Per the germline V gene, CDR1 is SGHRS and CDR2 is YFSETQ.